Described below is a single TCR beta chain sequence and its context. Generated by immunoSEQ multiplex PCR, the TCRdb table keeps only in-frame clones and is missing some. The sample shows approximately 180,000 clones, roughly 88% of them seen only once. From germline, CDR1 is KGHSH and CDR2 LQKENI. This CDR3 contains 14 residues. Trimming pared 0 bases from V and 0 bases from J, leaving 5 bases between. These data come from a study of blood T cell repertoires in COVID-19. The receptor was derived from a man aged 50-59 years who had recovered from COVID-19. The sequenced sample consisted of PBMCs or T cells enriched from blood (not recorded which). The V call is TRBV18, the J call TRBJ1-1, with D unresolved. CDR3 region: CASSPPQVNTEAFF. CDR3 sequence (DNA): TGTGCCAGCTCACCACCCCAGGTGAACACTGAAGCTTTCTTT. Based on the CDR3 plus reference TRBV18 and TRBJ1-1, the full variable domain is NAGVMQNPRHLVRRRGQEARLRCSPMKGHSHVYWYRQLPEEGLKFMVYLQKENIIDESGMPKERFSAEFPKEGPSILRIQQVVRGDSAAYFCASSPPQVNTEAFFGQGTRLTVV.